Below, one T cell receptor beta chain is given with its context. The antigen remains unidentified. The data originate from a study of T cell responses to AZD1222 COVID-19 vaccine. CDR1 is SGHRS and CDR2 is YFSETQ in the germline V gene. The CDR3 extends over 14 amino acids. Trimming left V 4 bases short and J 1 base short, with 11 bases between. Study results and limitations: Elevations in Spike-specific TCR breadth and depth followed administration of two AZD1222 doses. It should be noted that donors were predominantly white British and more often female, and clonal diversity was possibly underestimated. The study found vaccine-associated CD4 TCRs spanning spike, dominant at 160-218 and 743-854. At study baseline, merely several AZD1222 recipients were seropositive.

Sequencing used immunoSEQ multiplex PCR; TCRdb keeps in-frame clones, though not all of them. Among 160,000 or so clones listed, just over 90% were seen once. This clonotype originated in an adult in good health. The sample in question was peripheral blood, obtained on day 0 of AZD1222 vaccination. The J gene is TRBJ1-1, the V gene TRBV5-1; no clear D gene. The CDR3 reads CASSLMVGNTEAFF. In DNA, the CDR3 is TGCGCCAGCAGCCTGATGGTTGGGAACACTGAAGCTTTCTTT.